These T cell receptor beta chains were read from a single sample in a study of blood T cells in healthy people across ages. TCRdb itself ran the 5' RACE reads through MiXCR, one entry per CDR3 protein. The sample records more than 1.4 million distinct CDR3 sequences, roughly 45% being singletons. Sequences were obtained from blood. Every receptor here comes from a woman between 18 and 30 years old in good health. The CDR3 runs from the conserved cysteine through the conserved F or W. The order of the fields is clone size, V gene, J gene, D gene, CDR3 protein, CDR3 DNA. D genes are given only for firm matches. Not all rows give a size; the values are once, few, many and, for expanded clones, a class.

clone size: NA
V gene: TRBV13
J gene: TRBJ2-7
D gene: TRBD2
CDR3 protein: CASRTRGGSSYEQYF
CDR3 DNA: TGTGCCAGCAGAACACGCGGGGGGAGCTCCTACGAGCAGTACTTC

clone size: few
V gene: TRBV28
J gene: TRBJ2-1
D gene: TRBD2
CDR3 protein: CASTGGGRYNEQFF
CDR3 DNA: TGTGCCAGCACGGGCGGGGGGCGTTACAATGAGCAGTTCTTC

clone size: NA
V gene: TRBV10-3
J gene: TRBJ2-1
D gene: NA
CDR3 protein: CAVSESRSPNEQFF
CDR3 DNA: TGTGCCGTCAGTGAGTCGAGGAGCCCGAATGAGCAGTTCTTC

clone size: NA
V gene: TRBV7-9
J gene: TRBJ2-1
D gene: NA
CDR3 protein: CASSSPGPGGWGANEQFF
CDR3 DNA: TGTGCCAGCAGCTCTCCGGGCCCCGGTGGATGGGGGGCGAATGAGCAGTTCTTC

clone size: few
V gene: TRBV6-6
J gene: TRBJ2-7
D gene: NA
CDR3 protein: CASSYGLQGGRYEQYF
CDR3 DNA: TGTGCCAGCAGTTACGGGTTGCAGGGAGGCAGGTACGAGCAGTACTTC

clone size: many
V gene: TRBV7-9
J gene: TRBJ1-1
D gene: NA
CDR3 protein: CASSFGENTEAFF
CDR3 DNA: TGTGCCAGCAGTTTTGGGGAGAACACTGAAGCTTTCTTT

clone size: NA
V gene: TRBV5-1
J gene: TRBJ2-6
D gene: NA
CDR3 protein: CVSSLDGGGSGANVLTF
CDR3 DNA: TGCGTCAGCAGCTTGGATGGGGGAGGCTCTGGGGCCAACGTCCTGACTTTC

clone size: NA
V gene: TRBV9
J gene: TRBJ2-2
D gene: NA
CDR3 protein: CASSVGTSEYTGELFF
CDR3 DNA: TGTGCCAGCAGCGTAGGAACTAGTGAGTACACCGGGGAGCTGTTTTTT

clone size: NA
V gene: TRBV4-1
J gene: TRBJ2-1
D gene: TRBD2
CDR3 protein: CASGQVTSGRTYNEQFF
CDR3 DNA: TGCGCCAGCGGCCAAGTTACTAGCGGGAGGACCTACAATGAGCAGTTCTTC

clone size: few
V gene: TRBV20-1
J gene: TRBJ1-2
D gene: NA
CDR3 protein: CSAAPGRSQGGYTF
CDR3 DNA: TGCAGTGCTGCTCCGGGACGGAGCCAGGGTGGCTACACCTTC

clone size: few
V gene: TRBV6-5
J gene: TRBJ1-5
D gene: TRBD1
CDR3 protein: CASSAQGTGNQPQHF
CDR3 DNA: TGTGCCAGCAGTGCACAGGGGACAGGCAATCAGCCCCAGCATTTT

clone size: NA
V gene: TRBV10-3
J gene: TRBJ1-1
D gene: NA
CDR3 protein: CAMSAQQVEAFF
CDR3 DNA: TGTGCCATGTCGGCCCAACAAGTTGAAGCTTTCTTT

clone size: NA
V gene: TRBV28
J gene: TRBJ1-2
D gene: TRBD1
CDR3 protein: CASSPHSAGTGGWYGYTF
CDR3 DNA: TGTGCCAGCAGTCCTCATTCTGCCGGGACAGGGGGATGGTATGGCTACACCTTC

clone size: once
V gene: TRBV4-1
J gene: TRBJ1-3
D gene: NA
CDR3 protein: CASSPALVGGTSGNTIYF
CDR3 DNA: TGCGCCAGCAGCCCCGCCCTGGTCGGGGGGACCTCTGGAAACACCATATATTTT

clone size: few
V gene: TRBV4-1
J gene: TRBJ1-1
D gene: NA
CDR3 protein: CASSHVGTRVAEAFF
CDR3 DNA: TGCGCCAGCAGCCATGTCGGGACCCGGGTAGCTGAAGCTTTCTTT

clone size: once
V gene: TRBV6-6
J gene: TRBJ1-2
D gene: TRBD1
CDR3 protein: CASSPDRVRGYGYTF
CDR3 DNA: TGTGCCAGCAGCCCCGACAGGGTTCGCGGCTATGGCTACACCTTC

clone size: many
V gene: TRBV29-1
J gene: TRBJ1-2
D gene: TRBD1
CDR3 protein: CAGGDRGYTF
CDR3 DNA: TGCGCAGGGGGGGATCGTGGCTACACCTTC

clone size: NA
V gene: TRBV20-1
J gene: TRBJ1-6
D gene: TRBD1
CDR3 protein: CSASDRGRSPLHF
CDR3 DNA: TGCAGTGCGAGTGACAGGGGTAGATCACCCCTCCACTTT

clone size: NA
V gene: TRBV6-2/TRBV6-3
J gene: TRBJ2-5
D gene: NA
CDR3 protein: CASSYTGAANYQETQYF
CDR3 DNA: TGTGCCAGCAGTTACACAGGCGCCGCAAACTACCAAGAGACCCAGTACTTC